What follows are 21 T cell receptor beta chains derived from one specimen sequenced in a study of tumor-infiltrating lymphocytes in primary liver carcinoma. The template, around 520 ng total RNA, yielded TCR beta cDNA made with a constant-region primer. Slightly modified ARM-PCR with three nested multiplex PCR rounds yielded TCR beta libraries. The first two PCR rounds used TRBV1-TRBV30 primers with a Cbeta primer, roughly 10 cycles each. TCRdb independently ran MiXCR on the multiplex PCR reads; one entry per CDR3 protein. The table records 150,000 to 200,000 distinct CDR3 sequences, around four fifths of them present only once. Starting material for RNA and DNA co-extraction consisted of about 20-30 mg of unsorted bulk tissue. Sequencing input: tumor tissue from primary liver carcinoma. These TCRs come from a man aged 35-49 years with primary liver carcinoma and hepatitis B virus infection.

With regard to this clonotype: The junction departs from the called germline gene at one end, perhaps through a read error. The chain joins TRBV11-2 to TRBJ2-3; D gene ambiguous. CDR1 is SGHAT, CDR2 FQNNGV, per germline. CDR3 size: 16 residues. CDR3 region: CASSSAATVDGVYPHF. In DNA form, the CDR3 reads TGTGCCAGCAGCTCAGCCGCGACCGTGGACGGCGTGTATCCCCATTTT.

Worth noting for this clonotype: Sequence at one end of the junction differs from germline and may be a read error. The rearrangement joins TRBV29-1 to TRBJ2-5; no clear D gene. This CDR3 region has 12 residues. Looked up from germline, CDR1 is SQVTM and CDR2 is ANQGSEA. CDR3: CSVPLGVVTPYF. The CDR3 coding sequence is TGCAGCGTTCCACTGGGTGTGGTGACCCCGTACTTC.

As concerns this clonotype: This may stem from a read error, because a much larger clone lies one nucleotide away. The V and J genes are TRBV10-2 and TRBJ2-3; D unclear. Germline loops: CDR1 WSHSY, CDR2 SAAADI. The CDR3 length is 11 residues. The CDR3 DNA is TGCGCCAACAGACACACAGATATGCAGTATTTT. It specifies CANRHTDMQYF.

The sample holds a few counts of this clonotype. This chain links TRBV19 with TRBJ2-5; perhaps TRBD2 as D (6 bases). The CDR3 is 13 residues long. Trimming stripped 6 bases from V and 4 bases from J, with 12 bases between. The germline V gene has CDR1 LNHDA and CDR2 SQIVND (reference sequence). Here the CDR3 reads CASSGSLGETQYF. Written as DNA, the CDR3 is TGTGCCAGTAGCGGGAGTCTAGGAGAGACCCAGTACTTC. Combining the CDR3 with reference TRBV19 and TRBJ2-5 gives the whole variable domain DGGITQSPKYLFRKEGQNVTLSCEQNLNHDAMYWYRQDPGQGLRLIYYSQIVNDFQKGDIAEGYSVSREKKESFPLTVTSAQKNPTAFYLCASSGSLGETQYFGPGTRLLVL.

For this clonotype: No DNA is shown, since the ends of the CDR3 on it are uncertain; the CDR3 is the one TCRdb lists. This chain connects TRBV12-3 or TRBV12-4 to TRBJ1-3. The CDR3 is 13 residues long, ends included. CDR3 residues: CASSRALETPYIF.

Judged by abundance, this clonotype is medium-sized. This sequence joins TRBV5-4 and TRBJ2-5; the D is unclear. There are 12 residues in the CDR3. V lost 0 bases, J lost 14 bases, and 14 bases lay in between. Germline values: CDR1 SGHNT, CDR2 YYREEE (reference sequence). CDR3 in amino acids: CASSLDKAVKYF. The CDR3 DNA follows: TGTGCCAGCAGCTTGGACAAGGCCGTCAAATACTTC.

With respect to this clonotype: Here the CDR3 omits its conserved ending phenylalanine or tryptophan, so a read error is the likely source. The chain carries TRBV6-2 or TRBV6-3 and TRBJ2-1; TRBD1 matches 9 bases. Per the germline V gene, CDR1 is MNHEY and CDR2 is SVGEGT. The CDR3 is made up of 16 amino acids. V gave up 5 bases and J gave up 1 base; unmatched junction bases: 6. CDR3 nucleotides: TGTGCCAGCAGTCCGCCGGGACAGGGTTCCTACAATGAGCAGTTCATC. Translated, it gives CASSPPGQGSYNEQFI.

As concerns this clonotype: Since the CDR3 does not end with the conserved phenylalanine or tryptophan, this likely comes from a read error. The rearrangement joins TRBV4-2 to TRBJ2-7, with a weak D call TRBD1 (6 bases). This CDR3 has 13 amino acids. Trimming shortened V by 4 bases and J by 2 bases, and 9 bases separated the two germline ends. CDR1 and CDR2 (germline): LGHNA, YNFKEQ. The CDR3 coding sequence is TGTGCCAGCAGCCCGGGACATACCTACGAGCAGTACTTA. It yields the protein CASSPGHTYEQYL.

In regard to this clonotype: This CDR3 is missing its conserved last phenylalanine or tryptophan, likely due to a read error. J is TRBJ2-1 and V is TRBV6-2 or TRBV6-3; D is undetermined. Germline CDR1 and CDR2: MNHEY and SVGEGT. This CDR3 contains 15 residues. V shed 3 bases and J shed 4 bases, with 13 bases lying between them. The CDR3 here is CASSYEIVVYNEQFL. The CDR3 region has the DNA TGTGCCAGCAGTTATGAGATCGTTGTTTACAATGAGCAGTTCTTA.

The chain is built from TRBV6-1 and TRBJ2-3; 7 bases match TRBD1. The CDR3 spans 15 residues. Germline V lookup: CDR1 MNHNS, CDR2 SASEGT. CDR3 DNA: TGTGTCGCAGCCCCCACAGGGGCGATGATAGATACGCAGTATTTT. This sequence encodes CVAAPTGAMIDTQYF.

Remarks on this clonotype: It may be a read error: a sequence one base away is much more abundant. DNA of the CDR3: TGCGCCAGCAGCTTGATCCAGGACACTGAAGCTTTCTTT. Protein product: CASSLIQDTEAFF. The chain couples TRBV5-1 to TRBJ1-1; D ambiguous. V lost 1 base to trimming and J lost 3 bases, with 7 bases between them. Germline loops: CDR1 SGHRS, CDR2 YFSETQ. This CDR3 contains 13 residues.

The chain is built from TRBV6-1 and TRBJ2-7; the match to TRBD2 covers 7 bases. Per the germline V gene, CDR1 is MNHNS and CDR2 is SASEGT. Losses at the gene ends were 5 bases for V and 0 bases for J; bases not matched to a gene: 7. This CDR3 contains 15 residues. This CDR3 is CASSQESGNSYEQYF. The CDR3, as DNA: TGTGCCAGCAGTCAAGAGAGCGGGAACTCCTACGAGCAGTACTTC.

For this clonotype: In this CDR3 the conserved last residue, phenylalanine or tryptophan, is missing, so a read error is likely. The chain has TRBV6-6 and TRBJ2-7, with 10 bases fitting TRBD2. V shed 0 bases and J 3 bases; nucleotides not matched to a gene: 5. Germline V gene sequence: CDR1 MNHNY, CDR2 SVGAGI (reference sequence). This CDR3 region has 16 residues. The CDR3 spells CASSYSATSGDYEQYL. For the CDR3, the DNA is TGTGCCAGCAGTTACTCGGCTACTAGCGGGGACTACGAGCAGTACTTG.

The chain couples TRBV29-1 to TRBJ2-3, with D perhaps given as TRBD1 or TRBD2 (5 bases each). The CDR3 extends over 14 amino acids. Germline CDR1 reads SQVTM; CDR2 reads ANQGSEA. Trimming took 5 bases from V and 7 from J, leaving 19 bases between them. CDR3 residues: CSVSGTLQRNTQYF. The CDR3 nucleotides read TGCAGCGTTTCCGGGACGCTCCAAAGAAATACGCAGTATTTT.

Notes on this clonotype: The junction departs from germline at one end; a sequencing error may be responsible. V usage is TRBV11-1 and J usage is TRBJ2-3; D possibly corresponds to TRBD2 (5 bases). Germline V lookup: CDR1 SGHAT, CDR2 FQDESV (reference sequence). This CDR3 is built from 15 residues. The CDR3 region is CVSCLPRESTDTQYF. The CDR3 DNA reads TGCGTCAGCTGTTTGCCGAGGGAGAGCACAGATACGCAGTATTTT.

This clonotype occurred a few times. The junction departs from germline at one end; a sequencing error may be responsible. The chain links TRBV14 to TRBJ2-3; the D call may be TRBD1 or TRBD2 (5 bases each). From germline, CDR1 is SGHDN and CDR2 FVKESK. CDR3 length: 13 residues. CDR3 region: CVSSPTEQTTQYF. CDR3 sequence (DNA): TGTGTCAGCAGCCCGACAGAACAGACTACGCAGTACTTT.

In the case of this clonotype: The junction differs from germline at one of its ends, possibly a read error. This chain joins TRBV5-6 and TRBJ2-5; either TRBD1 or TRBD2 may fit D (5 bases each). The CDR3 is 14 residues long. Germline lookup yields CDR1 SGHDT and CDR2 YYEEEE. The CDR3 loop is CASSLEASQGTQYF. The DNA for the CDR3 is TGTGCAAGCAGCTTGGAGGCTAGCCAAGGGACCCAGTATTTC.

In its sample, this clonotype was seen once. A read error may account for a junction end that differs from germline. The V call is TRBV6-6, the J call TRBJ1-1; 7 bases line up with TRBD1. Germline loops: CDR1 MNHNY, CDR2 SVGAGI (reference sequence). The CDR3 consists of 13 residues. This chain's CDR3 is CASGYTGATEAFF. Written as DNA, the CDR3 is TGTGCCAGCGGTTACACAGGGGCCACTGAAGCTTTCTTT.

For this clonotype: This CDR3 is missing its conserved last phenylalanine or tryptophan, likely due to a read error. The rearrangement joins TRBV29-1 to TRBJ1-1; no clear D gene. CDR1 SQVTM and CDR2 ANQGSEA come from the germline V gene. V shed 2 bases and J shed 9 bases, with 16 bases lying between them. The CDR3 loop spans 13 amino acids. The CDR3 is CSVEPRQEAKAFI. In nucleotides, the CDR3 is TGCAGCGTTGAACCAAGGCAGGAGGCTAAAGCTTTCATT.

Worth noting for this clonotype: Its ends do not fully match the called genes, so a read error is possible. The rearrangement uses TRBV4-3 and TRBJ1-5, with no clear D. This CDR3 comprises 13 residues. Germline V gene sequence: CDR1 LGHNA, CDR2 YSLEER. The CDR3 bases are TGCGCCAGCAGCCAGTCCAAGGAGCATCCCCAGCGTTTT. It codes for CASSQSKEHPQRF.

With respect to this clonotype: A read error may account for a junction end that differs from germline. CDR3: CVSSHGGGQGNNEQFF. Here the CDR3 DNA reads TGCGTCAGCAGCCACGGCGGGGGACAGGGGAACAATGAGCAGTTCTTC. The chain links TRBV4-2 to TRBJ2-1; TRBD1 matches at 10 bases. CDR3 length: 16 residues. The V gene's germline CDR1 is LGHNA and CDR2 YNFKEQ.